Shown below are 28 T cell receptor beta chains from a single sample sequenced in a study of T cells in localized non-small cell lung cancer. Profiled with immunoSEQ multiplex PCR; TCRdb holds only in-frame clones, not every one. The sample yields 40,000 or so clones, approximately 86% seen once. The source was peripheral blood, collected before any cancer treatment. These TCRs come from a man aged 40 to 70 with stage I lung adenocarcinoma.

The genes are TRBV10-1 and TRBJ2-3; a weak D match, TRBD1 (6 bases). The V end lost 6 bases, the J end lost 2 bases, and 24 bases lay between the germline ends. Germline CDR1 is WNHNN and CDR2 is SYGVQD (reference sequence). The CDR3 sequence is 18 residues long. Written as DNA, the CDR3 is TGCGCCAGCAGCGAGACCGGCAGGGGCAACCGATACACAGATACGCAGTATTTT. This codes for CASSETGRGNRYTDTQYF.

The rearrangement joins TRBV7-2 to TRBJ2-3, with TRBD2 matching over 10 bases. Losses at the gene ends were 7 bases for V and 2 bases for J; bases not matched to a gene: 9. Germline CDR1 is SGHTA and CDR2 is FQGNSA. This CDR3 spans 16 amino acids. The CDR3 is CASKTRLAGATDTQYF. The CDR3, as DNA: TGTGCCAGCAAGACGAGGCTAGCGGGAGCCACAGATACGCAGTATTTT.

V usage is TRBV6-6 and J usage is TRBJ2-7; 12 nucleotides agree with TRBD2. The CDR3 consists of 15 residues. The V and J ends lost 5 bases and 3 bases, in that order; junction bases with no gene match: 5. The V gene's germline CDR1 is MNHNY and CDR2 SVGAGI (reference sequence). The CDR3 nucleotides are TGTGCCAGCAGTGGCAAGACTAGCGGGAGCTACGAGCAGTACTTC. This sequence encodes CASSGKTSGSYEQYF.

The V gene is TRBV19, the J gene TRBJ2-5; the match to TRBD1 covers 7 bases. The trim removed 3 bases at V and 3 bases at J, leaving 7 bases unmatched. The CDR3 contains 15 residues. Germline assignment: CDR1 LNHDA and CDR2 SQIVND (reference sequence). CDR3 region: CASSISGTVKETQYF. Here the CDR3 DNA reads TGTGCCAGTAGTATTAGTGGGACAGTTAAAGAGACCCAGTACTTC.

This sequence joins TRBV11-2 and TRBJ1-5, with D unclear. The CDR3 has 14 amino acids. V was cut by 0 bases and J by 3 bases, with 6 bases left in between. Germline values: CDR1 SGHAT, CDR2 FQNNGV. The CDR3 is CASSLEGYNQPQHF. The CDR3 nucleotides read TGTGCCAGCAGCTTAGAAGGATACAATCAGCCCCAGCATTTT.

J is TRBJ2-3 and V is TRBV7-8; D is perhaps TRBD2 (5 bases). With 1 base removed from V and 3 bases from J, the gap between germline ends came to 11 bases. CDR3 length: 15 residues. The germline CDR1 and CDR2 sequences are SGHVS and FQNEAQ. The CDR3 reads CASSLDSQRTDTQYF. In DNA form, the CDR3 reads TGTGCCAGCAGCTTAGACAGCCAGCGGACAGATACGCAGTATTTT.

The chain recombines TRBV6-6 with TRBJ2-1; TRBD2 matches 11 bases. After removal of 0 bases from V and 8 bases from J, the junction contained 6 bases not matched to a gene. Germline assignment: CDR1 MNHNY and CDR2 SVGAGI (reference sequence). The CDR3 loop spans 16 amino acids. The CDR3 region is CASSYSIAGGWYEQFF. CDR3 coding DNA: TGTGCCAGCAGTTACTCGATAGCGGGAGGGTGGTATGAGCAGTTCTTC.

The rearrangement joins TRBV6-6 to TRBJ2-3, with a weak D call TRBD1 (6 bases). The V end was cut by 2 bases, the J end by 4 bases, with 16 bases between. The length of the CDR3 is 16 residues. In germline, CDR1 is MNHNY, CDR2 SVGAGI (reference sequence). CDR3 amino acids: CASSYTRGGVADTQYF. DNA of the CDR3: TGTGCCAGCAGTTACACCCGTGGGGGCGTCGCAGATACGCAGTATTTT.

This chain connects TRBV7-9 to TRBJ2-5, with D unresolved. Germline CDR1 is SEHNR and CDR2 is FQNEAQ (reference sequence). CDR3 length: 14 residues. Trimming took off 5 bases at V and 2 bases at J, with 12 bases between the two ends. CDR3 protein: CASSLVMAQETQYF. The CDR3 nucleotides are TGTGCCAGCAGCCTAGTTATGGCGCAAGAGACCCAGTACTTC.

CDR3 residues: CASSLNYQETQYF. DNA of the CDR3: TGTGCCAGCAGTTTAAACTACCAAGAGACCCAGTACTTC. The chain carries TRBV27 and TRBJ2-5; D remains unclear. The V and J ends lost 2 bases and 0 bases respectively, with 4 bases between them. The length of the CDR3 is 13 residues. CDR1 and CDR2 from the germline V gene are MNHEY and SMNVEV (reference sequence).

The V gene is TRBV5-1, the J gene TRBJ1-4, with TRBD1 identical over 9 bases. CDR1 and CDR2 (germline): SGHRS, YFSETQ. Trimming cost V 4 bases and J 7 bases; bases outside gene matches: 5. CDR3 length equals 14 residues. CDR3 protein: CASSRTGAGEKLFF. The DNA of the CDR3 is TGCGCCAGCAGCAGGACAGGGGCGGGTGAAAAACTGTTTTTT. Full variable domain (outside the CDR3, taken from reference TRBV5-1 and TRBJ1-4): KAGVTQTPRYLIKTRGQQVTLSCSPISGHRSVSWYQQTPGQGLQFLFEYFSETQRNKGNFPGRFSGRQFSNSRSEMNVSTLELGDSALYLCASSRTGAGEKLFFGSGTQLSVL.

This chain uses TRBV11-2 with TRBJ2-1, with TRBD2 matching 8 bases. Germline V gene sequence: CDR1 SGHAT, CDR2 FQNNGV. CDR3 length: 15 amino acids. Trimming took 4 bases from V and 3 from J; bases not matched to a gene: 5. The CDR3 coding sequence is TGTGCCAGCAGCTCACTCAGCGGGAGCTACAATGAGCAGTTCTTC. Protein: CASSSLSGSYNEQFF.

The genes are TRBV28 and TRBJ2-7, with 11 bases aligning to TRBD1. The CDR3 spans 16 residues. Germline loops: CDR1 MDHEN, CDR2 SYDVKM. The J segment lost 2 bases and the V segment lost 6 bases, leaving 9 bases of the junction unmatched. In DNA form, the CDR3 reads TGTGCCAGCAGAGATTCACCGGGACAGGGGGCCTACGAGCAGTACTTC. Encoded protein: CASRDSPGQGAYEQYF.

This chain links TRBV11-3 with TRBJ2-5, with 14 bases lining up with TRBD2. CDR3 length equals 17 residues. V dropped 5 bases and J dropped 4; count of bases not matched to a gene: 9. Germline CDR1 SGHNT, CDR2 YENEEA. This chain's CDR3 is CASSTGLAGGRRETQYF. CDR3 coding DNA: TGTGCCAGCAGCACCGGACTAGCGGGAGGCCGGCGAGAGACCCAGTACTTC.

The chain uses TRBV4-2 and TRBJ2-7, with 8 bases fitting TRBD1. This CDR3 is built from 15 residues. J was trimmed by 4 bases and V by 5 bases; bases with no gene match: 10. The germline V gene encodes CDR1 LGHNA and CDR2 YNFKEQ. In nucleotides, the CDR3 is TGTGCCAGCAGCGTGACAGGGGATGGAGAATACGAGCAGTACTTC. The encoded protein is CASSVTGDGEYEQYF.

The CDR3 DNA reads TGTGCCAGCAGCTTAGGACCGGGACAGGGGACCCTAGAAGCTTTCTTT. Translation gives CASSLGPGQGTLEAFF. The chain couples TRBV7-2 to TRBJ1-1, with 10 bases lining up with TRBD1. CDR1 and CDR2 (germline): SGHTA, FQGNSA. Trimming removed 1 base from V and 8 bases from J; junction bases left unmatched: 10. This CDR3 comprises 16 residues.

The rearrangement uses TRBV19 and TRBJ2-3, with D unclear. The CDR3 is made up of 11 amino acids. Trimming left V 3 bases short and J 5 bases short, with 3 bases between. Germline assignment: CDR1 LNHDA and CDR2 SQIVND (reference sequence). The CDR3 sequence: CASSMRDTQYF. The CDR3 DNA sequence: TGTGCCAGTAGTATGAGAGATACGCAGTATTTT.

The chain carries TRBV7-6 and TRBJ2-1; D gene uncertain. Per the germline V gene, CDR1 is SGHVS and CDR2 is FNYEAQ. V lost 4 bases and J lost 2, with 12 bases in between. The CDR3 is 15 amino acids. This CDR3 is CASSSVPRAYNEQFF. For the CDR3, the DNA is TGTGCCAGCAGCTCCGTCCCCCGAGCCTACAATGAGCAGTTCTTC.

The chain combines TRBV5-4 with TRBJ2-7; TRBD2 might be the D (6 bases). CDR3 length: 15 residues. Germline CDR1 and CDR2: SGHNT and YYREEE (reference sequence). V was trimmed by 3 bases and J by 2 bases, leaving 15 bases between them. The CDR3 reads CASSSPEAGPYEQYF. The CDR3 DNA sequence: TGTGCCAGCAGCTCTCCCGAGGCGGGACCCTACGAGCAGTACTTC.

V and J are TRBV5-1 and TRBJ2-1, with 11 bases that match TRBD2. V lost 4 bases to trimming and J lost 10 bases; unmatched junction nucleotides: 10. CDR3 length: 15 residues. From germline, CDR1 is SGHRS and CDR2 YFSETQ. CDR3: CASSGTSGSLEEQFF. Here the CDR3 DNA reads TGCGCCAGCAGCGGAACTAGCGGGAGTCTGGAGGAGCAGTTCTTC.

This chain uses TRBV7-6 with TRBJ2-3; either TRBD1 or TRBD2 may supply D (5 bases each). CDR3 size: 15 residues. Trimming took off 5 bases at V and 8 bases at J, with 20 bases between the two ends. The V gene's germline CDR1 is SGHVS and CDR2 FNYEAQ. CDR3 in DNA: TGTGCCAGCAGCCCGGCCGGGACGGCCTTCGGTACGCAGTATTTT. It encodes CASSPAGTAFGTQYF.

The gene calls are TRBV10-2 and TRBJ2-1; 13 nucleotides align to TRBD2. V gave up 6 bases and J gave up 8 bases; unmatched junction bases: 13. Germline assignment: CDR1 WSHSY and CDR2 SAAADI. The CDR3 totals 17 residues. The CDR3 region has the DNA TGCGCCAGCAGGGACCACACCTGGACTAGCGGGAGTGATGAGCAGTTCTTC. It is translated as CASRDHTWTSGSDEQFF.

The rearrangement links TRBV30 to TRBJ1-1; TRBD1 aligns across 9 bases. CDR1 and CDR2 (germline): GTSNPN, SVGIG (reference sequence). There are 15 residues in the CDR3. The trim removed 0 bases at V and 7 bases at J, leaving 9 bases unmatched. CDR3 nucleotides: TGTGCCTGGAGTGTACAAGGGGACAGGGAGGGTGAAGCTTTCTTT. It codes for CAWSVQGDREGEAFF.

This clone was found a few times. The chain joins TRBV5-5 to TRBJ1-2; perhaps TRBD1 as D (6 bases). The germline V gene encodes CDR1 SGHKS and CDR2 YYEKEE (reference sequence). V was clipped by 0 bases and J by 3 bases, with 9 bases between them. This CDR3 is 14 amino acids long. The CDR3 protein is CASSLGQGYYGYTF. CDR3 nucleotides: TGTGCCAGCAGCTTGGGCCAGGGGTACTATGGCTACACCTTC.

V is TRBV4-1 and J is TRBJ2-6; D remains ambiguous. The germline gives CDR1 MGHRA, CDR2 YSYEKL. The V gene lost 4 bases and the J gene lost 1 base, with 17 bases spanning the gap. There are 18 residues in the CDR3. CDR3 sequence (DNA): TGCGCCAGCAGCCCCGGAGCGATAGTGGTATCTGGGGCCAACGTCCTGACTTTC. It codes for CASSPGAIVVSGANVLTF.

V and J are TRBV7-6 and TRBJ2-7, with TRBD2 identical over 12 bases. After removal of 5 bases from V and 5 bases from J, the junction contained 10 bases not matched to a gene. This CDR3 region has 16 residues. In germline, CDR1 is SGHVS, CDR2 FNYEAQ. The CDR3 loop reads CASSARLAGAYNEQYF. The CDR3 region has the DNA TGTGCCAGCAGCGCAAGACTAGCGGGAGCCTACAACGAGCAGTACTTC.

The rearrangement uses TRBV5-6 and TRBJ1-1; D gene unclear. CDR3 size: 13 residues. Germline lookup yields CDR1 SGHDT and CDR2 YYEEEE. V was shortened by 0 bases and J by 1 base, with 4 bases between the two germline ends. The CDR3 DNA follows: TGTGCCAGCAGCTTGGGTGGGAACACTGAAGCTTTCTTT. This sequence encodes CASSLGGNTEAFF.

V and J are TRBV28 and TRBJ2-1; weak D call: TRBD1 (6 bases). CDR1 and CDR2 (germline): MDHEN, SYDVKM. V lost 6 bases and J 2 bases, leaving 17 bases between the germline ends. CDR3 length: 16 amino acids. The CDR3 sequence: CASSRSRQGPYNEQFF. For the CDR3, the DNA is TGTGCCAGCAGCCGATCTCGGCAGGGGCCCTACAATGAGCAGTTCTTC.